This T cell receptor beta chain was sequenced in a study of T cell responses to AZD1222 COVID-19 vaccine. Study-wide findings and caveats: There were vaccine-associated CD4 TCRs across spike, dominant at 160-218 and 743-854.

Concerning this clone itself: What it binds is unknown.

Using immunoSEQ multiplex PCR, the repertoire was profiled, and TCRdb retains in-frame clones only, with some absent. This table has around 150,000 clones, about 87% appearing once. Germline assignment: CDR1 MDHEN and CDR2 SYDVKM. V lost 7 bases and J lost 6; bases outside the gene matches: 5. This CDR3 has 13 residues. The receptor comes from an adult in good health. The chain joins TRBV28 to TRBJ1-2; TRBD1 agrees at 10 bases. The specimen comprised peripheral blood, sampled on day 0 of MenACWY control vaccination. Written as DNA, the CDR3 is TGTGCCAGCAAAAGGGACAGGGGCCATGGCTACACCTTC. Protein: CASKRDRGHGYTF.